The subject of this entry is one TCR beta chain. Its antigen is not identified. The data originate from a study of T-cell reconstitution after alpha-beta-depleted transplantation in children. Study-level results: Some patients owed their high day-60 TCRbeta diversity to surviving recipient T cells and thymic progenitors. As was reported, about two months after transplant, alpha-beta T cells came from several hundred expanded graft clones.

Preparation of the TCRbeta library used unique molecular identifiers. One entry per CDR3 protein, called by TCRdb with MiXCR from the PCR reads. The profile shows about 580,000 distinct CDR3 sequences, approximately 22% of them singletons. The V segment lost 4 bases and the J segment 4 bases; nucleotides outside the gene matches: 8. The CDR3 consists of 15 residues. J is TRBJ2-3 and V is TRBV12-3 or TRBV12-4, with TRBD1 identical over 7 bases. This receptor was obtained from a boy in the first two years of life who had a stem cell transplant for acute myeloid leukemia, so the T cells may come from the graft donor. The sequenced sample was PBMCs, mostly from graft donor cells, obtained 360 days after TCRalphabeta/CD19-depleted stem cell transplant. The CDR3 bases are TGTGCCAGCAGTTATGCAGGGGGAAGGGCAGATACGCAGTATTTT. This sequence encodes CASSYAGGRADTQYF.